The clone carrying this T cell receptor beta chain was observed a handful of times. This entry is derived from a study of T-cell reconstitution after alpha-beta-depleted transplantation in children. A library of TCRbeta sequences, prepared with unique molecular identifiers, was generated. TCRdb processed the PCR reads anew with MiXCR; each CDR3 protein has one entry. The repertoire holds more than 450,000 distinct CDR3 sequences, with approximately 20% as singletons. Germline V gene data show CDR1 as MNHEY and CDR2 as SMNVEV (reference sequence). The CDR3 has 14 residues. Unmatched junction bases numbered 4, after V lost 3 bases and J lost 6 bases.

The sequence was collected from a human donor who donated a stem cell graft to a child with acute lymphoblastic leukemia. V gene TRBV27 combines with J gene TRBJ1-5; 8 nucleotides match TRBD1. The source material was PBMCs from the stem cell graft donor, sampled from the stem cell graft. The CDR3, as DNA: TGTGCCAGCAGTTTCCAGGGGGCCGTTCAGCCCCAGCATTTT. It encodes CASSFQGAVQPQHF.